This T cell receptor (beta chain) was retrieved from a study of identifying expanded T cells in peripheral blood (dated by TCRdb to the late 2010s). Study-level background: Four technical replicates, made by sequencing separate aliquots from the same pool of genomic DNA, were compared pairwise.

The immunoSEQ Assay, which relies on bias-controlled multiplex PCR amplification of genomic DNA, was used to profile TCRbeta CDR3 regions. The original pipeline was this. To quantify the absolute abundance of each unique TCRbeta CDR3 region, the sequences were collapsed and filtered. Differential abundance was tested with a binomial (Fisher-equivalent) model and with a beta-binomial model adding time-dependent variance fitted from healthy donors. Clones with fewer than 5 combined templates were removed, and differential abundance was called for clones with a Benjamini-Hochberg FDR below 0.01. In the beta-binomial model, variance was expressed as a function of the total template count across the two samples, in the form v = (b*log(k)+a)^2. Imported from immuneACCESS, the table was reduced by TCRdb to in-frame sequences with V and J called. These copies leave out some clones; in studies compared against another copy, an unresolved V gene accounts for under half, and the cause of the remainder is not known. V and J calls and clone size come straight from that table; D and trimming were deduced from the DNA. The sample has over 90,000 clones on record, 70% to 90% of them singletons. The ten largest make up approximately 5% of the sample.

What the study reported, not specific to this receptor: Across all healthy-donor time intervals, the beta-binomial model significantly lowered both the number of clones called differentially abundant and the false-positive rate. In all healthy donors, the variance in clone template counts between samples taken roughly 14 days apart rose significantly as total template count increased. About 1.3 differentially abundant clones were flagged by the binomial model between technical replicates, whereas about 16 and 20 were flagged over roughly two weeks and four weeks, respectively. It was expected by the authors that biological variance in healthy repertoires might increase further over much longer intervals, such as months to years.

With regard to this clone: Its specific antigen is unknown. The input lacks base qualities; no much larger clone sits a single base away.

The CDR3 sequence holds 18 residues, the cysteine and phenylalanine included. Only CDR3 DNA is held: 54 bases, read in frame from base 1. At the junction V is shortened by 2 bases and J by 5 bases; bases outside the gene matches: 13. CDR1 and CDR2, looked up from the germline V gene, are SNHLY and FYNNEI. No immune events, such as infections, were documented for the healthy donors during the collection period. Time-dependent variance in a beta-binomial model of T-cell clone differential abundance was calibrated using healthy-donor blood repertoires as a training cohort. There were some ten healthy donors in the training cohort, of whom 3 were female and 7 were male. The donors were between roughly 29 and 65 years old, with an average age of approximately 47 years. Whole blood was collected from each healthy donor at three time points spaced about 14 days apart and obtained from a commercial supplier. For immunosequencing, genomic DNA was extracted from whole blood that had not been sorted.

Sequencing input: blood. This clonotype was obtained from a person aged 18 to 75 in good health. The chain joins TRBV2 to TRBJ1-4; TRBD1 aligns with 8 central bases. The nucleotide sequence is TGTGCCAGCAGTGAATACCCCTTTACAGGGGGGAACAATGAAAAACTGTTTTTT. Translated, it reads CASSEYPFTGGNNEKLFF.